A selection of T cell receptor beta chains follows, all from one sample in a study of blood T cell repertoires in COVID-19. Profiled with immunoSEQ multiplex PCR; TCRdb holds only in-frame clones, not every one. The sample gives about 220,000 clones, about 90% of which show up once; approximately 15% is in the top ten. The sequenced sample consisted of PBMCs or T cells enriched from blood (not recorded which). These receptors all come from a woman aged 45-65 years with acute COVID-19. Both conserved end residues are part of each CDR3. A D gene is named only where the DNA matches it firmly. Clone size is given for some rows only: seen once, a few or many times, or a class if the clone is expanded.

V gene	clone size	J gene	D gene	CDR3 protein	CDR3 DNA
TRBV27	-	TRBJ2-7	TRBD2	CASSPSGSSYEQYF	TGTGCCAGCAGTCCTAGCGGGAGTTCATACGAGCAGTACTTC
TRBV9	-	TRBJ2-5	TRBD2	CASSVTGTSGSFQETQYF	TGTGCCAGCAGCGTGACCGGGACTAGCGGATCTTTCCAAGAGACCCAGTACTTC
TRBV21-1	once	TRBJ2-7	-	CARSGTGALTGSYEQYF	TGTGCCAGATCCGGGACAGGGGCATTGACGGGCTCCTACGAGCAGTACTTC
TRBV28	-	TRBJ2-7	-	CASRSGLLEQYF	TGTGCCAGCAGGAGTGGGCTACTCGAGCAGTACTTC
TRBV28	-	TRBJ1-2	-	CASSPPPAVNYGYTF	TGTGCCAGCAGCCCTCCCCCTGCAGTTAACTATGGCTACACCTTC
TRBV28	-	TRBJ2-7	TRBD2	CASSFSASGRGTYEQYF	TGTGCCAGCAGTTTTTCGGCTAGCGGGAGGGGCACCTACGAGCAGTACTTC
TRBV6-1	-	TRBJ2-1	-	CASSVVAASSYNEQFF	TGTGCCAGCAGTGTTGTGGCAGCTAGCTCCTACAATGAGCAGTTCTTC
TRBV4-1	few	TRBJ1-2	TRBD1	CASSQDGGDRNDLNYGYTF	TGCGCCAGCAGCCAAGATGGCGGGGACAGGAATGACTTAAACTATGGCTACACCTTC
TRBV15	-	TRBJ2-1	TRBD2	CATSREYTSGSINEQFF	TGTGCCACCAGCAGAGAGTATACTAGCGGGAGCATTAATGAGCAGTTCTTC
TRBV20-1	-	TRBJ2-3	-	CSAGVLDTQYF	TGCAGTGCTGGAGTATTAGATACGCAGTATTTT
TRBV28	-	TRBJ2-1	-	CASSSLNEQFF	TGTGCCAGCAGTTCTCTGAATGAGCAGTTCTTC
TRBV6-5	-	TRBJ1-1	-	CASSTTGGDTEAFF	TGTGCCAGCAGTACCACCGGGGGGGACACTGAAGCTTTCTTT
TRBV18	few	TRBJ1-1	-	CASSREMETEAFF	TGTGCCAGCTCACGGGAGATGGAGACTGAAGCTTTCTTT
TRBV6-5	-	TRBJ2-3	TRBD1	CASRLTGGWTDTQYF	TGTGCCAGCAGATTGACAGGGGGCTGGACAGATACGCAGTATTTT
TRBV6-2/TRBV6-3	-	TRBJ2-7	-	CASSLWTSYEQYF	TGTGCCAGCAGCCTATGGACTTCCTACGAGCAGTACTTC
TRBV27	-	TRBJ2-1	TRBD2	CASSWTSGNYNEQFF	TGTGCCAGCAGCTGGACTAGCGGGAACTACAATGAGCAGTTCTTC